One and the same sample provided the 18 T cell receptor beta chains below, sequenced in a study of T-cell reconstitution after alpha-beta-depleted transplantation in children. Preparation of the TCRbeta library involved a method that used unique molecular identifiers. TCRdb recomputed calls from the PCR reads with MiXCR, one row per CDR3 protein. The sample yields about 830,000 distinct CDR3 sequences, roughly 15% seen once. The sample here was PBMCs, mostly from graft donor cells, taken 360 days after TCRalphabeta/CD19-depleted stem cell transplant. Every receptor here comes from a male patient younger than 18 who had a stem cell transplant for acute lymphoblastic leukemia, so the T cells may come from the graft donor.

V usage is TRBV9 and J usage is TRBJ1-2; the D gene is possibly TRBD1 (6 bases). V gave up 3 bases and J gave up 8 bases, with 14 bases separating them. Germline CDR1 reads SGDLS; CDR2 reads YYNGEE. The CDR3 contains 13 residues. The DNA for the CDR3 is TGTGCCAGCAGCGGGACAGCCACCTGGGGCTACACCTTC. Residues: CASSGTATWGYTF.

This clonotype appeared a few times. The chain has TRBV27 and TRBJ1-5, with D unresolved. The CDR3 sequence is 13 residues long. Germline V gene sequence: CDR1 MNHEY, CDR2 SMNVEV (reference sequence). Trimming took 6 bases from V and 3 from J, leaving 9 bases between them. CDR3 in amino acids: CASRSLVNQPQHF. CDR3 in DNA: TGTGCCAGCAGGAGTTTAGTCAATCAGCCCCAGCATTTT.

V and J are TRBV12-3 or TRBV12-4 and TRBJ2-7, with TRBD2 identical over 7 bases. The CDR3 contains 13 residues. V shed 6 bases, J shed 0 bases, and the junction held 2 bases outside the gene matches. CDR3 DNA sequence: TGTGCCAGCAGAGCGGGACCCTCCTACGAGCAGTACTTC. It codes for CASRAGPSYEQYF.

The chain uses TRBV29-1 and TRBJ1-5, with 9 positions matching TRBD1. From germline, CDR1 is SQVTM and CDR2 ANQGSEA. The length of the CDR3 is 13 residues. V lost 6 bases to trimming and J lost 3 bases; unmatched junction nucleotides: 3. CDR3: CSVRDRDNQPQHF. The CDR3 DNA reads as TGCAGCGTCCGGGACAGGGACAATCAGCCCCAGCATTTT.

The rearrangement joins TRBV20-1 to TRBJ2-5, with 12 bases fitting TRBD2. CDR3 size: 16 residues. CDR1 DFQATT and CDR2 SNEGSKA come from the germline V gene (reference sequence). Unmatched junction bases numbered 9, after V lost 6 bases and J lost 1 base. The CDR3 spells CSAGPSGRAPQETQYF. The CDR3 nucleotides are TGCAGTGCGGGTCCTAGCGGGAGGGCTCCCCAAGAGACCCAGTACTTC.

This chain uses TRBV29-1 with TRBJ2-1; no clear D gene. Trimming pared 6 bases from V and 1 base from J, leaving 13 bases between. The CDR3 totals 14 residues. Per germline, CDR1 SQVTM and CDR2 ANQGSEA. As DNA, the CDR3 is TGCAGCGTCGCCCGGGCAGGTTCCTACAATGAGCAGTTCTTC. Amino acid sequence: CSVARAGSYNEQFF.

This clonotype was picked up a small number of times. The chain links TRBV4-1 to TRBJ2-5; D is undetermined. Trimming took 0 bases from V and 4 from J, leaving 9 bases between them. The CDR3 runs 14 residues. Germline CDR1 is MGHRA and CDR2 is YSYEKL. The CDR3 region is CASSQERAPETQYF. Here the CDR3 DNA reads TGCGCCAGCAGCCAAGAACGGGCCCCAGAGACCCAGTACTTC.

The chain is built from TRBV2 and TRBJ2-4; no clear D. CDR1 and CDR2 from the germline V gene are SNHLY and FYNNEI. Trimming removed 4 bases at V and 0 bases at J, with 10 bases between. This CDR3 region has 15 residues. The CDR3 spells CASSVQLLAKNIQYF. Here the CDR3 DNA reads TGTGCCAGCAGTGTCCAGCTCTTAGCCAAAAACATTCAGTACTTC.

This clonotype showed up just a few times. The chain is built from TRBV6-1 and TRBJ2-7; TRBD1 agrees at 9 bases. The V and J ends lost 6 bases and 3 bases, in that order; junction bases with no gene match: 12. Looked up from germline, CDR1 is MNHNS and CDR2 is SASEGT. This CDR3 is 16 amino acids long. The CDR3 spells CASRESQPGQGYEQYF. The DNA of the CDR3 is TGTGCCAGCAGAGAGTCACAACCGGGACAGGGCTACGAGCAGTACTTC.

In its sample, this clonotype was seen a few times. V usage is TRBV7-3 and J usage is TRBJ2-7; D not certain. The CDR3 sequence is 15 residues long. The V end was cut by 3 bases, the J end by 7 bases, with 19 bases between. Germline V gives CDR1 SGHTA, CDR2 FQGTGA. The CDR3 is CASSFGPFTKGEQYF. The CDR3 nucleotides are TGTGCCAGCAGCTTTGGGCCCTTTACGAAAGGAGAGCAGTACTTC.

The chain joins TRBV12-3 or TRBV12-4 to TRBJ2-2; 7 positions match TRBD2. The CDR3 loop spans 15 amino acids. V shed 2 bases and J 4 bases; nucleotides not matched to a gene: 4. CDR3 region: CASSLIWEGTGELFF. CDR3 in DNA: TGTGCCAGCAGTTTAATCTGGGAGGGCACCGGGGAGCTGTTTTTT.

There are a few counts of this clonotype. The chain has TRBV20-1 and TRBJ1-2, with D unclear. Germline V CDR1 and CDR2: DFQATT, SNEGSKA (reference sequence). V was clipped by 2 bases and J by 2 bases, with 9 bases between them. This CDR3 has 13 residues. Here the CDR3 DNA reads TGCAGTGCTAGAAAGGGTTCCAACTATGGCTACACCTTC. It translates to CSARKGSNYGYTF.

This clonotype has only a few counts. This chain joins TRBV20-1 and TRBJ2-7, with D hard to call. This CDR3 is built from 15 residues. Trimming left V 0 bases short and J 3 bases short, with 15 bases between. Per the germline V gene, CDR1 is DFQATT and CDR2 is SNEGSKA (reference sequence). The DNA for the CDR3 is TGCAGTGCTAGAGATGCGCTAGGCACTGACTACGAGCAGTACTTC. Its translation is CSARDALGTDYEQYF.

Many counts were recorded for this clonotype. The CDR3 DNA follows: TGTGCCAGCAAACCCTTAGCGCTAGCTTCCTCCTACGAGCAGTACTTC. Translated: CASKPLALASSYEQYF. This chain connects TRBV21-1 to TRBJ2-7; no check of the table's D call, TRBD2, against the DNA was made. TRBV21-1 is assigned pseudogene status. The CDR3 is 16 amino acids.

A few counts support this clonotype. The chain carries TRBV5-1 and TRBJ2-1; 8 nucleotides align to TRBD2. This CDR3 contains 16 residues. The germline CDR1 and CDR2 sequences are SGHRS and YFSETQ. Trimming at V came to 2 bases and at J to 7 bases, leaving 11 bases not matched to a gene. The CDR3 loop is CASSFGTREGWNEQFF. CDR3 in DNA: TGCGCCAGCAGCTTCGGGACTAGGGAAGGTTGGAATGAGCAGTTCTTC. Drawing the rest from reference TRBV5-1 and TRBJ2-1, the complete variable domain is KAGVTQTPRYLIKTRGQQVTLSCSPISGHRSVSWYQQTPGQGLQFLFEYFSETQRNKGNFPGRFSGRQFSNSRSEMNVSTLELGDSALYLCASSFGTREGWNEQFFGPGTRLTVL.

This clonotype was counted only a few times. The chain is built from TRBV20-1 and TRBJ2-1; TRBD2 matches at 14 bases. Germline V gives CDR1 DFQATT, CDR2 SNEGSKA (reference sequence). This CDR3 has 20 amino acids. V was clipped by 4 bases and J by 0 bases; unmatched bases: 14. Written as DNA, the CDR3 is TGCAGTGCTATACCGGGACTAGCGGGAGTATTTCTCAGCTCCTACAATGAGCAGTTCTTC. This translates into CSAIPGLAGVFLSSYNEQFF.

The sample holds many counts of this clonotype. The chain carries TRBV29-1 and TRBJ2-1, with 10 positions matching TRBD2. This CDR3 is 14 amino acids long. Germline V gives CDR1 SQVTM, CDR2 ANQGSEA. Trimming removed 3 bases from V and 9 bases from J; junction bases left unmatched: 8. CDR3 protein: CSVEELAGIGEQFF. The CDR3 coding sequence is TGCAGCGTTGAGGAACTAGCGGGGATAGGTGAGCAGTTCTTC.

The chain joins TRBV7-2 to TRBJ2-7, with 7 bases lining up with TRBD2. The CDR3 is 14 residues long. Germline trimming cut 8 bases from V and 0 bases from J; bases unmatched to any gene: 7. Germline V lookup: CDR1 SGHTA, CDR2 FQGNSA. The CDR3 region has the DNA TGTGCCAGCCTGGGGGGGGGTATCTCCTACGAGCAGTACTTC. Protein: CASLGGGISYEQYF.